This entry lists 10 T cell receptor beta chains sequenced from one sample in a study of blood T cell repertoires in COVID-19. Sequencing used immunoSEQ multiplex PCR; TCRdb keeps in-frame clones, though not all of them. This sample has 85,000 to 100,000 clones; about four fifths occur once, and the top ten carry about a quarter. Material for sequencing was peripheral blood. Receptors originate from a human donor in a cohort sampled during active COVID-19.

The chain uses TRBV7-6 and TRBJ2-2; a weak D match, TRBD1 (5 bases). This CDR3 has 16 residues. Germline V gene sequence: CDR1 SGHVS, CDR2 FNYEAQ. Deletions cut 5 bases from V and 1 base from J, with 14 bases between. DNA of the CDR3: TGTGCCAGCAGCCGTGGGGCCAGAGAGAACACCGGGGAGCTGTTTTTT. It codes for CASSRGARENTGELFF.

V gene TRBV6-1 combines with J gene TRBJ1-1; D gene unclear. CDR1 is MNHNS and CDR2 is SASEGT in the germline V gene. V was trimmed by 2 bases and J by 3 bases, leaving 7 bases between them. The CDR3 consists of 13 residues. In DNA, the CDR3 is TGTGCCAGCAGTGAACGGGGTTACACTGAAGCTTTCTTT. Translated: CASSERGYTEAFF.

The chain is built from TRBV9 and TRBJ1-2, with TRBD1 matching over 10 bases. V lost 3 bases and J lost 5; bases outside the gene matches: 4. Germline CDR1 is SGDLS and CDR2 is YYNGEE. The CDR3 is 14 residues long. The CDR3 protein is CASSGGTGVYGYTF. Here the CDR3 DNA reads TGTGCCAGCAGCGGTGGGACAGGGGTTTATGGCTACACCTTC.

This clone has at least ten counts. The chain recombines TRBV2 with TRBJ2-5; unclear D gene. The V gene lost 4 bases and the J gene lost 2 bases, with 8 bases spanning the gap. This CDR3 has 13 residues. In germline, CDR1 is SNHLY, CDR2 FYNNEI. The CDR3 region has the DNA TGTGCCAGCAGTGTCGAAGCACAAGAGACCCAGTACTTC. Encoded protein: CASSVEAQETQYF.

The rearrangement joins TRBV19 to TRBJ2-7; tentative D call: TRBD2 (7 bases). V was trimmed by 4 bases and J by 1 base, leaving 23 bases between them. CDR3 length: 18 residues. Germline V gene sequence: CDR1 LNHDA, CDR2 SQIVND (reference sequence). As DNA, the CDR3 is TGTGCCAGTAGTACCGGGGGGCTAGCGCGACTACCTTCCTACGAGCAGTACTTC. This sequence encodes CASSTGGLARLPSYEQYF.

The chain links TRBV7-9 to TRBJ2-3; maybe TRBD1 (6 bases). From germline, CDR1 is SEHNR and CDR2 FQNEAQ (reference sequence). This CDR3 comprises 12 residues. V shed 6 bases and J shed 7 bases, with 11 bases lying between them. CDR3 sequence (DNA): TGTGCCAGCAGACCGGACAGCAATACGCAGTATTTT. As protein: CASRPDSNTQYF.

In this sample, this clone turned up a few times. This rearrangement joins TRBV11-2 to TRBJ2-7, with 9 bases lining up with TRBD2. The V segment lost 0 bases and the J segment 4 bases; nucleotides outside the gene matches: 4. CDR3 length: 15 amino acids. CDR1 is SGHAT and CDR2 is FQNNGV in the germline V gene. CDR3 DNA sequence: TGTGCCAGCAGCTTAGAGGGTAGCGGGAGTTACGAGCAGTACTTC. Protein: CASSLEGSGSYEQYF.

CDR3 amino acids: CASSMPGLMNTEAFF. The CDR3 coding sequence is TGTGCCAGTAGTATGCCAGGTTTGATGAACACTGAAGCTTTCTTT. The chain recombines TRBV19 with TRBJ1-1; D call uncertain. CDR1 and CDR2 (germline): LNHDA, SQIVND (reference sequence). Trimming removed 3 bases from V and 0 bases from J, with 11 bases in between. CDR3 length: 15 amino acids. Supplemented by reference TRBV19 and TRBJ1-1, the full variable domain reads DGGITQSPKYLFRKEGQNVTLSCEQNLNHDAMYWYRQDPGQGLRLIYYSQIVNDFQKGDIAEGYSVSREKKESFPLTVTSAQKNPTAFYLCASSMPGLMNTEAFFGQGTRLTVV.

V usage is TRBV25-1 and J usage is TRBJ2-2; 9 bases match TRBD1. This CDR3 spans 15 amino acids. Trimming removed 9 bases from V and 4 bases from J; junction bases left unmatched: 9. The germline gives CDR1 MGHDK, CDR2 SYGVNS. CDR3 in DNA: TGTGCCAGTTGGGCCGGGACAGGGTCCACCGGGGAGCTGTTTTTT. This encodes CASWAGTGSTGELFF.

The gene calls are TRBV27 and TRBJ2-5; 8 nucleotides agree with TRBD2. The V and J ends lost 6 bases and 5 bases, in that order; junction bases with no gene match: 11. The germline V gene has CDR1 MNHEY and CDR2 SMNVEV (reference sequence). The CDR3 spans 15 residues. CDR3 sequence reads: CASSQLRGAAETQYF. The CDR3 nucleotides are TGTGCCAGCAGCCAGTTGCGGGGGGCGGCCGAGACCCAGTACTTC.